Shown below are 21 T cell receptor beta chains from a single sample sequenced in a study of T-cell reconstitution after alpha-beta-depleted transplantation in children. Unique molecular identifiers were built into the TCRbeta library. Using its own MiXCR run on the PCR reads, TCRdb lists one record per CDR3 protein. The sample lists fewer than 550,000 distinct CDR3 sequences; roughly 17% were seen once. The sequences come from PBMCs, mostly from graft donor cells, collected 360 days after TCRalphabeta/CD19-depleted stem cell transplant. These receptors originate from a boy less than two years old who had a stem cell transplant for Wiskott-Aldrich syndrome, so the T cells may come from the graft donor.

In this sample, this clonotype turned up a few times. V and J are TRBV15 and TRBJ2-7, with 11 bases lining up with TRBD1. The trim removed 3 bases at V and 6 bases at J, leaving 13 bases unmatched. This CDR3 is 17 amino acids long. CDR1 and CDR2 (germline): LNHNV, YYDKDF (reference sequence). The CDR3, as DNA: TGTGCCACCAGCAGGACGGACAGGGGGCGAGTCCGCGGCGAGCAGTACTTC. Its protein product is CATSRTDRGRVRGEQYF.

The gene calls are TRBV10-3 and TRBJ2-7; D is possibly TRBD1 (5 bases). Germline loops: CDR1 ENHRY, CDR2 SYGVKD. This CDR3 is 17 amino acids long. V lost 0 bases and J lost 1, with 16 bases in between. The CDR3 reads CAISESTRQGRSYEQYF. Written as DNA, the CDR3 is TGTGCCATCAGTGAGTCGACTCGGCAGGGAAGGTCCTACGAGCAGTACTTC.

V and J are TRBV20-1 and TRBJ2-1; D possibly corresponds to TRBD1 (6 bases). Germline V gene data show CDR1 as DFQATT and CDR2 as SNEGSKA (reference sequence). This CDR3 has 11 amino acids. V was cut by 6 bases and J by 7 bases, with 10 bases left in between. DNA for the CDR3: TGCAGTGCACCAACAGGGAATGAGCAGTTCTTC. This codes for CSAPTGNEQFF.

This clonotype occurred a few times. The V gene is TRBV27, the J gene TRBJ2-1; 12 bases are shared with TRBD2. This CDR3 has 16 residues. V shed 5 bases, J shed 4 bases, and the junction held 6 bases outside the gene matches. The germline V gene encodes CDR1 MNHEY and CDR2 SMNVEV (reference sequence). CDR3 residues: CASSPLAGGVYNEQFF. The CDR3 coding sequence is TGTGCCAGCAGTCCTCTAGCGGGAGGGGTTTACAATGAGCAGTTCTTC.

This rearrangement joins TRBV5-5 to TRBJ2-3; 11 nucleotides align to TRBD2. The germline gives CDR1 SGHKS, CDR2 YYEKEE (reference sequence). Unmatched junction bases numbered 9, after V lost 5 bases and J lost 4 bases. There are 16 residues in the CDR3. The DNA for the CDR3 is TGTGCCAGCAGAGCCTTTAGCGGGGGGGCCTCAGATACGCAGTATTTT. Translated, it gives CASRAFSGGASDTQYF.

This clonotype has more than one count but fewer than ten. This chain links TRBV4-1 with TRBJ2-7; D might be TRBD2 (5 bases). Germline assignment: CDR1 MGHRA and CDR2 YSYEKL. This CDR3 is built from 18 residues. V gave up 0 bases and J gave up 0 bases, with 18 bases separating them. The CDR3 nucleotides are TGCGCCAGCAGCCAAGATATACGAAGAGGGATCAGCTCCTACGAGCAGTACTTC. This encodes CASSQDIRRGISSYEQYF.

This clonotype was counted at least ten times. This sequence joins TRBV20-1 and TRBJ2-5, with 9 bases matching TRBD1. CDR1 is DFQATT, CDR2 SNEGSKA, per germline (reference sequence). After removal of 6 bases from V and 5 bases from J, the junction contained 7 bases not matched to a gene. The CDR3 extends over 13 amino acids. The CDR3 here is CSAPGTGWETQYF. The DNA for the CDR3 is TGCAGTGCGCCCGGGACAGGGTGGGAGACCCAGTACTTC.

This clonotype was picked up a small number of times. This rearrangement joins TRBV7-8 to TRBJ2-2; D gene ambiguous. V lost 5 bases to trimming and J lost 3 bases, with 10 bases between them. CDR1 is SGHVS, CDR2 FQNEAQ, per germline. The CDR3 sequence is 14 residues long. The CDR3 nucleotides are TGTGCCAGCAGCGAAAGGGATTACACCGGGGAGCTGTTTTTT. Its translation is CASSERDYTGELFF.

This clonotype appeared a few times. The chain combines TRBV9 with TRBJ2-7; D is unclear. CDR1 is SGDLS and CDR2 is YYNGEE in the germline V gene. The ends were cut back, 0 bases at V and 7 bases at J, with 17 bases in the middle. This CDR3 has 15 residues. The CDR3 coding sequence is TGTGCCAGCAGCGTAGACCCCGACTCGTCGCGGGAGCAGTACTTC. It codes for CASSVDPDSSREQYF.

This clonotype was found many times. This sequence joins TRBV7-6 and TRBJ2-1; D ambiguous. The germline V gene has CDR1 SGHVS and CDR2 FNYEAQ. Trimming removed 5 bases from V and 7 bases from J, with 12 bases in between. The length of the CDR3 is 13 residues. The CDR3 loop is CASSGRFPNEQFF. CDR3 bases: TGTGCCAGCAGCGGGCGCTTTCCGAATGAGCAGTTCTTC.

This chain uses TRBV5-6 with TRBJ2-5; TRBD1 agrees at 7 bases. Germline CDR1 reads SGHDT; CDR2 reads YYEEEE. V trimming: 8 bases; J trimming: 5 bases; junction bases outside the gene matches: 9. The CDR3 has 13 residues. Written as DNA, the CDR3 is TGTGCCAGTAAGGACAGGCCAGGGGAGACCCAGTACTTC. Translated: CASKDRPGETQYF.

The chain employs TRBV5-1 and TRBJ2-5; the D is unclear. CDR3 length: 18 residues. The germline gives CDR1 SGHRS, CDR2 YFSETQ. The V end was cut by 1 base, the J end by 1 base, with 20 bases between. The CDR3 is CASSLLLTTDPTQETQYF. The CDR3 coding sequence is TGCGCCAGCAGCTTGCTTTTAACGACGGATCCCACCCAAGAGACCCAGTACTTC.

This clonotype has only a few counts. The chain employs TRBV20-1 and TRBJ2-7, with TRBD2 matching over 8 bases. The CDR3 loop spans 16 amino acids. The V segment lost 0 bases and the J segment 2 bases; nucleotides outside the gene matches: 9. CDR1 is DFQATT and CDR2 is SNEGSKA in the germline V gene (reference sequence). CDR3 coding DNA: TGCAGTGCTAGAGACCGCCTAGCGGGTGCTCCCTACGAGCAGTACTTC. The encoded protein is CSARDRLAGAPYEQYF.

This sequence joins TRBV5-1 and TRBJ1-1; unclear D gene. The V end lost 0 bases, the J end lost 3 bases, and 9 bases lay between the germline ends. Germline CDR1 is SGHRS and CDR2 is YFSETQ. The CDR3 spans 14 residues. The CDR3 loop reads CASSLGVMDTEAFF. The CDR3 DNA follows: TGCGCCAGCAGCTTGGGCGTCATGGACACTGAAGCTTTCTTT.

This clonotype appeared many times. The chain has TRBV28 and TRBJ2-1; D unresolved. V lost 5 bases, J lost 9 bases, and 5 bases lay in between. The CDR3 length is 10 residues. Germline V CDR1 and CDR2: MDHEN, SYDVKM. Here the CDR3 reads CASSRIEQFF. CDR3 nucleotide sequence: TGTGCCAGCAGTCGAATTGAGCAGTTCTTC.

Concerning this clonotype itself: A junction end diverges from the germline sequence, so it may reflect a read error. This rearrangement joins TRBV5-1 to TRBJ2-3; perhaps TRBD2 as D (5 bases). This CDR3 has 14 amino acids. CDR1 SGHRS and CDR2 YFSETQ come from the germline V gene. The DNA for the CDR3 is TGCGCCAGCACCTTGGGAGAGAGCACAGATACGCAGTATTTT. Residues: CASTLGESTDTQYF.

The rearrangement links TRBV7-9 to TRBJ2-3; TRBD2 might be the D (6 bases). Germline values: CDR1 SEHNR, CDR2 FQNEAQ (reference sequence). This CDR3 has 15 amino acids. The V end was cut by 5 bases, the J end by 2 bases, with 14 bases between. The CDR3 region is CASSPRRRVTDTQYF. The CDR3 nucleotides are TGTGCCAGCAGCCCCAGGAGGAGGGTCACAGATACGCAGTATTTT. The complete variable domain, with remaining parts taken from reference TRBV7-9 and TRBJ2-3, reads DTGVSQNPRHKITKRGQNVTFRCDPISEHNRLYWYRQTLGQGPEFLTYFQNEAQLEKSRLLSDRFSAERPKGSFSTLEIQRTEQGDSAMYLCASSPRRRVTDTQYFGPGTRLTVL.

This clonotype was detected only a few times. The chain has TRBV12-3 or TRBV12-4 and TRBJ2-5; TRBD1 matches at 8 bases. The CDR3 covers 14 residues. V was clipped by 5 bases and J by 6 bases; unmatched bases: 8. The CDR3 loop is CASSQRTGRKTQYF. CDR3 DNA: TGTGCCAGCAGTCAGAGGACAGGGAGAAAGACCCAGTACTTC.

The chain links TRBV5-4 to TRBJ2-2; the D gene is possibly TRBD2 (7 bases). In germline, CDR1 is SGHNT, CDR2 YYREEE (reference sequence). V was shortened by 6 bases and J by 5 bases, with 20 bases between the two germline ends. CDR3 length equals 16 residues. DNA of the CDR3: TGTGCCAGCAACGTCCTGGGGCGGGGGACAACCGGGGAGCTGTTTTTT. It codes for CASNVLGRGTTGELFF.

This clonotype appeared a few times. This rearrangement joins TRBV10-3 to TRBJ2-5; 8 bases line up with TRBD1. CDR1 is ENHRY, CDR2 SYGVKD, per germline. The CDR3 contains 14 residues. Losses at the gene ends were 4 bases for V and 1 base for J; bases not matched to a gene: 2. The CDR3, as DNA: TGTGCCATCAGTGGGGGACAGGCCCAAGAGACCCAGTACTTC. Residues: CAISGGQAQETQYF.

This clonotype was counted at least ten times. CDR3 nucleotides: TGTGCCAGCAGTTTGACAGGGGGTAGGGAGACCCAGTACTTC. Protein: CASSLTGGRETQYF. V usage is TRBV12-3 or TRBV12-4 and J usage is TRBJ2-5; 9 positions match TRBD1. The CDR3 totals 14 residues. V was clipped by 3 bases and J by 5 bases; unmatched bases: 4.